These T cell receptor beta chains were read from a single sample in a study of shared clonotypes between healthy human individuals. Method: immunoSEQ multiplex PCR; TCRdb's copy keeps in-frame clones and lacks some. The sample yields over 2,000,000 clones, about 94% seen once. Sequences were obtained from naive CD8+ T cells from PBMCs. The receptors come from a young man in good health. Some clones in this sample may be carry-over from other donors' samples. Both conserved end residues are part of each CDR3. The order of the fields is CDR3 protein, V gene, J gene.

cdr3_aa: CASSRAGQGNTIYF
v_call: TRBV7-9
j_call: TRBJ1-3

cdr3_aa: CASSEVWRGVMNTEAFF
v_call: TRBV6-1
j_call: TRBJ1-1

cdr3_aa: CASSLGQGVQETQYF
v_call: TRBV7-9
j_call: TRBJ2-5

cdr3_aa: CASSIDRTSGNTIYF
v_call: TRBV21-1
j_call: TRBJ1-3

cdr3_aa: CASSFYLVAGGHNEQFF
v_call: TRBV11-2
j_call: TRBJ2-1

cdr3_aa: CASTGRLNEQFF
v_call: TRBV27
j_call: TRBJ2-1

cdr3_aa: CASSLYLGGDGYTF
v_call: TRBV28
j_call: TRBJ1-2

cdr3_aa: CAVGVSSYNEQFF
v_call: TRBV27
j_call: TRBJ2-1

cdr3_aa: CSVDLQGSSYEQYF
v_call: TRBV29-1
j_call: TRBJ2-7

cdr3_aa: CASSPGLADYNEQFF
v_call: TRBV4-2
j_call: TRBJ2-1

cdr3_aa: CASSEGWTRGGQETQYF
v_call: TRBV2
j_call: TRBJ2-5

cdr3_aa: CASSLVRTGVFGYTF
v_call: TRBV7-3
j_call: TRBJ1-2

cdr3_aa: CASSQFVDSSNYGYTF
v_call: TRBV4-1
j_call: TRBJ1-2

cdr3_aa: CASSVISSGPNTGELFF
v_call: TRBV9
j_call: TRBJ2-2

cdr3_aa: CASSFGGSTEAFF
v_call: TRBV7-3
j_call: TRBJ1-1

cdr3_aa: CASSSGRTSGRTDTQYF
v_call: TRBV5-5
j_call: TRBJ2-3

cdr3_aa: CASTPATGFIYEQYF
v_call: TRBV4-1
j_call: TRBJ2-7

cdr3_aa: CASSPPESPQQYF
v_call: TRBV5-1
j_call: TRBJ2-7

cdr3_aa: CASSTYTGTSGNEQFF
v_call: TRBV11-3
j_call: TRBJ2-1

cdr3_aa: CASSVGAGAKTQYF
v_call: TRBV9
j_call: TRBJ2-5

cdr3_aa: CASSARQGTYEQYF
v_call: TRBV7-2
j_call: TRBJ2-7

cdr3_aa: CASSSSALMNTEAFF
v_call: TRBV7-2
j_call: TRBJ1-1

cdr3_aa: CASSGGPLTNRKNTEAFF
v_call: TRBV5-4
j_call: TRBJ1-1

cdr3_aa: CASSQTAYNEQFF
v_call: TRBV6-5
j_call: TRBJ2-1

cdr3_aa: CASRDRYEQYF
v_call: TRBV2
j_call: TRBJ2-7

cdr3_aa: CASSLKATNEKLFF
v_call: TRBV7-9
j_call: TRBJ1-4

cdr3_aa: CASSSQPGTVGEQYF
v_call: TRBV27
j_call: TRBJ2-7

cdr3_aa: CASSQTQGLDNQPQHF
v_call: TRBV16
j_call: TRBJ1-5

cdr3_aa: CASMGGPSNEKLFF
v_call: TRBV6-1
j_call: TRBJ1-4

cdr3_aa: CASRTGGQGEGYTF
v_call: TRBV5-1
j_call: TRBJ1-2

cdr3_aa: CASSYSRQLNTEAFF
v_call: TRBV6-5
j_call: TRBJ1-1

cdr3_aa: CASSEAGSEAFF
v_call: TRBV2
j_call: TRBJ1-1

cdr3_aa: CASSLVGGTAYEQYF
v_call: TRBV13
j_call: TRBJ2-7

cdr3_aa: CASSLLGLRGRGTDTQYF
v_call: TRBV27
j_call: TRBJ2-3

cdr3_aa: CASSLYSGGPQETQYF
v_call: TRBV27
j_call: TRBJ2-5

cdr3_aa: CASSIRGSRSYEQYF
v_call: TRBV19
j_call: TRBJ2-7

cdr3_aa: CASSLGLAGVDEQYF
v_call: TRBV27
j_call: TRBJ2-7

cdr3_aa: CASSLERGGGSYEQYF
v_call: TRBV7-8
j_call: TRBJ2-7

cdr3_aa: CASRERKREGLTGRFF
v_call: TRBV6-4
j_call: TRBJ2-1

cdr3_aa: CSVVSSGGKVYDEQYF
v_call: TRBV29-1
j_call: TRBJ2-7

cdr3_aa: CASSGPNEQYF
v_call: TRBV6-5
j_call: TRBJ2-7

cdr3_aa: CASSYRSYEQYF
v_call: TRBV5-4
j_call: TRBJ2-7

cdr3_aa: CASSPRTGVEQYF
v_call: TRBV27
j_call: TRBJ2-7

cdr3_aa: CASSLLDTQYF
v_call: TRBV28
j_call: TRBJ2-3

cdr3_aa: CASSLWGYEQYF
v_call: TRBV28
j_call: TRBJ2-7

cdr3_aa: CASSFQGASGYTF
v_call: TRBV27
j_call: TRBJ1-2

cdr3_aa: CASSPVGLASAEQFF
v_call: TRBV7-6
j_call: TRBJ2-1

cdr3_aa: CASSQGRRLAGQETQYF
v_call: TRBV14
j_call: TRBJ2-5

cdr3_aa: CASSQGGRMTYNEQFF
v_call: TRBV4-1
j_call: TRBJ2-1

cdr3_aa: CASSVTGRTDTQYF
v_call: TRBV9
j_call: TRBJ2-3

cdr3_aa: CASSDRGHGYTF
v_call: TRBV27
j_call: TRBJ1-2

cdr3_aa: CASSLVGDPYEQYF
v_call: TRBV27
j_call: TRBJ2-7

cdr3_aa: CATSRGRTRVYEQYF
v_call: TRBV15
j_call: TRBJ2-7

cdr3_aa: CASSRDRGGDNEQFF
v_call: TRBV27
j_call: TRBJ2-1

cdr3_aa: CASSLGRGAGETQYF
v_call: TRBV7-6
j_call: TRBJ2-5

cdr3_aa: CATSRGAAGAANYGYTF
v_call: TRBV15
j_call: TRBJ1-2

cdr3_aa: CASSFLGGLADTQYF
v_call: TRBV7-6
j_call: TRBJ2-3

cdr3_aa: CASSRPHSQETQYF
v_call: TRBV14
j_call: TRBJ2-5

cdr3_aa: CASSSDRADTQYF
v_call: TRBV7-6
j_call: TRBJ2-3